This is a list of T cell receptor beta chains from one sample in a study of response to subunit inactivated influenza vaccine. TCRdb re-called the RT-PCR reads through MiXCR, storing one row per CDR3 protein. The table lists about 180,000 distinct CDR3 sequences, about 10% of them singletons. Specimen: CD8+ T cells sorted from PBMCs, collected less than 25 months after vaccination. These receptors all stem from a man aged 50 to 69 who received an inactivated influenza vaccine. CDR3s include the opening cysteine and the closing phenylalanine or tryptophan. Each record gives: D gene, J gene, V gene, clone size, CDR3 protein, CDR3 DNA. A D gene is named only where the DNA matches it firmly. Size values are once, few and many counts, or a class for expanded clones, and some rows have none.

>TRBD1|TRBJ2-3|TRBV15|few
CATSRGQGASTDTQYF
TGTGCCACCAGCCGGGGACAGGGGGCTAGCACAGATACGCAGTATTTT
>-|TRBJ2-1|TRBV28|many
CASSFSFATYNEQFF
TGTGCCAGCAGTTTTTCCTTCGCTACCTACAATGAGCAGTTCTTC
>-|TRBJ1-3|TRBV28|-
CASSYLGAGNTIYF
TGTGCCAGCAGTTATCTAGGGGCTGGAAACACCATATATTTT
>-|TRBJ1-2|TRBV6-2/TRBV6-3|many
CASSYSSGHYGYTF
TGTGCCAGCAGTTACTCGTCAGGGCACTATGGCTACACCTTC
>-|TRBJ2-1|TRBV6-1|few
CASSAGEFHNEQFF
TGTGCCAGCAGCGCCGGGGAATTTCACAATGAGCAGTTCTTC
>-|TRBJ1-2|TRBV20-1|few
CSARESGSGYGYTF
TGCAGTGCTAGAGAGTCCGGAAGTGGCTATGGCTACACCTTC
>-|TRBJ2-7|TRBV5-6|-
CASSMTESYEQYF
TGTGCCAGCAGCATGACAGAGTCCTACGAGCAGTACTTC
>TRBD1|TRBJ2-3|TRBV27|-
CASSPGTGGDTQYF
TGTGCCAGCAGCCCCGGGACAGGTGGAGATACGCAGTATTTT
>TRBD2|TRBJ2-1|TRBV12-3/TRBV12-4|-
CASSGTSGINEQFF
TGTGCCAGCAGTGGGACTAGCGGGATCAATGAGCAGTTCTTC
>-|TRBJ2-5|TRBV7-2|many
CASSLGTLYQETQYF
TGTGCCAGCAGCTTAGGGACTTTGTACCAAGAGACCCAGTACTTC
>TRBD2|TRBJ2-3|TRBV12-3/TRBV12-4|many
CASSRLAGALDTQYF
TGTGCCAGCAGTCGACTAGCGGGGGCATTGGATACGCAGTATTTT
>-|TRBJ1-1|TRBV28|-
CASSETERGTEAFF
TGTGCCAGCAGTGAAACTGAGAGGGGCACTGAAGCTTTCTTT
>-|TRBJ1-2|TRBV29-1|few
CSVRTPLWYGYTF
TGCAGCGTACGGACACCTCTGTGGTATGGCTACACCTTC
>-|TRBJ2-7|TRBV7-8|-
CASRARSGTETYEQYF
TGTGCCAGCAGGGCCCGGTCAGGGACGGAAACCTACGAGCAGTACTTC
>-|TRBJ2-7|TRBV20-1|few
CSAIGHFLSYEQYF
TGCAGTGCTATCGGACATTTCCTCTCCTACGAGCAGTACTTC
>-|TRBJ2-3|TRBV19|many
CASSNFQWDTQYF
TGTGCCAGTAGTAACTTTCAGTGGGATACGCAGTATTTT
>TRBD2|TRBJ2-1|TRBV3-1|few
CASSQERDSGGNSYNEQFF
TGTGCCAGCAGCCAAGAAAGGGATAGCGGGGGGAACTCCTACAATGAGCAGTTCTTC
>-|TRBJ2-7|TRBV28|-
CASSLQETEQYF
TGTGCCAGCAGTTTACAGGAGACTGAGCAGTACTTC
>-|TRBJ1-1|TRBV3-1|many
CASVNRPDTEAFF
TGTGCCAGCGTCAACAGGCCGGACACTGAAGCTTTCTTT
>-|TRBJ1-1|TRBV30|-
CAWSNLWAEAEAFF
TGTGCCTGGAGTAATCTATGGGCGGAGGCTGAAGCTTTCTTT
>-|TRBJ1-5|TRBV5-5|-
CASSPGILPWPQHF
TGTGCCAGCAGCCCCGGGATCCTCCCATGGCCCCAGCATTTT
>-|TRBJ2-2|TRBV24-1|-
CATSDKEIKNTGELFF
TGTGCCACCAGTGATAAGGAGATCAAGAACACCGGGGAGCTGTTTTTT
>TRBD2|TRBJ2-2|TRBV28|few
CASSLGLAGAGELFF
TGTGCCAGCAGTTTAGGACTAGCGGGAGCCGGGGAGCTGTTTTTT
>TRBD2|TRBJ2-5|TRBV4-3|few
CASSPRLAGDQETQYF
TGCGCCAGCAGCCCCCGACTAGCGGGGGACCAAGAGACCCAGTACTTC
>TRBD2|TRBJ2-2|TRBV29-1|few
CSVLGTSGSRIGELFF
TGCAGCGTCCTGGGGACTAGCGGGAGTAGAATCGGGGAGCTGTTTTTT
>TRBD2|TRBJ2-7|TRBV27|few
CASSFLPLRTSTTYEQYF
TGTGCCAGCAGTTTTCTCCCTCTCCGGACTAGCACCACCTACGAGCAGTACTTC
>-|TRBJ2-3|TRBV5-1|-
CASSLVERGSTDTQYF
TGCGCCAGCAGCTTGGTCGAAAGGGGGAGCACAGATACGCAGTATTTT
>-|TRBJ1-2|TRBV5-5|few
CASSSVGGNYGYTF
TGTGCCAGCAGCTCCGTGGGAGGGAACTATGGCTACACCTTC
>-|TRBJ1-4|TRBV28|many
CASRRLSELNEKLFF
TGTGCCAGCAGACGACTGTCCGAACTTAATGAAAAACTGTTTTTT
>TRBD2|TRBJ2-3|TRBV11-3|-
CASSSQRLAVRGWGNTDTQYF
TGTGCCAGCAGCTCGCAAAGACTAGCCGTGAGAGGGTGGGGGAACACAGATACGCAGTATTTT
>TRBD1|TRBJ2-1|TRBV6-2/TRBV6-3|many
CASSKYRGIYNEQFF
TGTGCCAGCAGTAAATACAGGGGGATATACAATGAGCAGTTCTTC
>TRBD1|TRBJ2-1|TRBV6-6|many
CATSGGSRNEQFF
TGTGCCACCTCAGGGGGCAGTCGCAATGAGCAGTTCTTC
>-|TRBJ2-7|TRBV7-9|-
CASSLPPVSSYEQYF
TGTGCCAGCAGCTTACCCCCCGTGAGTTCCTACGAGCAGTACTTC
>-|TRBJ2-2|TRBV28|-
CASSDASAGDTGELFF
TGTGCCAGCAGCGACGCTAGCGCCGGTGACACCGGGGAGCTGTTTTTT
>-|TRBJ2-1|TRBV12-3/TRBV12-4|-
CATFTSYNEQFF
TGTGCCACATTTACATCCTACAATGAGCAGTTCTTC
>TRBD2|TRBJ2-7|TRBV6-5|few
CASSFLAGGREQYF
TGTGCCAGCAGTTTCTTAGCGGGAGGGCGGGAGCAGTACTTC
>TRBD1|TRBJ2-7|TRBV7-9|-
CASSLEVGTGAYEQYF
TGTGCCAGCAGCTTGGAGGTCGGGACAGGGGCCTACGAGCAGTACTTC
>TRBD2|TRBJ2-1|TRBV12-3/TRBV12-4|few
CASSFSGEASNEQFF
TGTGCCAGCAGTTTTAGCGGGGAGGCCTCCAATGAGCAGTTCTTC
>TRBD1|TRBJ2-7|TRBV20-1|many
CSARQGVEQYF
TGCAGTGCTAGGCAGGGGGTCGAGCAGTACTTC
>TRBD1|TRBJ2-2|TRBV7-9|few
CASSYDRGTGELFF
TGTGCCAGCAGCTATGACAGGGGGACCGGGGAGCTGTTTTTT
>TRBD2|TRBJ2-3|TRBV20-1|few
CSARDRKLAVGSTDTQYF
TGCAGTGCTAGAGACAGGAAACTAGCGGTGGGGAGTACAGATACGCAGTATTTT
>TRBD2|TRBJ2-5|TRBV29-1|-
CSVEGRGDETQYF
TGCAGCGTTGAAGGCCGGGGGGATGAGACCCAGTACTTC
>TRBD2|TRBJ2-7|TRBV28|-
CASSLTGRPSYEQYF
TGTGCCAGCAGTTTAACCGGGAGGCCTTCCTACGAGCAGTACTTC
>-|TRBJ2-4|TRBV14|-
CASSQEGWGSKNIQYF
TGTGCCAGCAGCCAAGAGGGTTGGGGTTCCAAAAACATTCAGTACTTC
>TRBD1|TRBJ2-5|TRBV6-5|few
CASSYYNTGVQETQYF
TGTGCCAGCAGTTACTATAATACAGGGGTTCAGGAGACCCAGTACTTC
>-|TRBJ1-5|TRBV6-5|few
CASSYSGSQGNQPQHF
TGTGCCAGCAGTTACTCGGGGTCCCAGGGCAATCAGCCCCAGCATTTT
>-|TRBJ2-7|TRBV28|-
CASSFSRSSYEQYF
TGTGCCAGCAGTTTCAGTCGCAGCTCCTACGAGCAGTACTTC
>-|TRBJ2-3|TRBV20-1|-
CSAIPDSRGQDTQYF
TGCAGTGCAATTCCCGACTCCCGTGGGCAAGATACGCAGTATTTT
>-|TRBJ2-7|TRBV9|few
CASSVVEGQEQYF
TGTGCCAGCAGCGTAGTGGAAGGACAAGAGCAGTACTTC
>-|TRBJ2-2|TRBV4-3|many
CASTRQVTTNTGELFF
TGCGCCAGCACCAGACAGGTGACCACAAACACCGGGGAGCTGTTTTTT
>TRBD1|TRBJ2-4|TRBV14|-
CASSPGTGGYIQYF
TGTGCCAGCAGCCCCGGGACAGGGGGGTACATTCAGTACTTC
>TRBD2|TRBJ2-1|TRBV14|-
CASSQDGGRMSNEQFF
TGTGCCAGCAGCCAAGACGGCGGGAGAATGAGCAATGAGCAGTTCTTC